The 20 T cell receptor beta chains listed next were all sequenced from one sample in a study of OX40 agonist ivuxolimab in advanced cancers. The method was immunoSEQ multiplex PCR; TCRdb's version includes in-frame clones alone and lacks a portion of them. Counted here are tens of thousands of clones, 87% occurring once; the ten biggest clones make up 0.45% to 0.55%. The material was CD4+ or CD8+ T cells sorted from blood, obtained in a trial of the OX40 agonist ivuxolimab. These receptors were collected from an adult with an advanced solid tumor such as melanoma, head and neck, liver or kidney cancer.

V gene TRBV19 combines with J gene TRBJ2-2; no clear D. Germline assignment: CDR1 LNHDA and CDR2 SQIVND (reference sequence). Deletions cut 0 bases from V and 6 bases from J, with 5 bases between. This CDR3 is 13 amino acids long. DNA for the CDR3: TGTGCCAGTAGTATAGAGGGTGCCGGGGAGCTGTTTTTT. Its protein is CASSIEGAGELFF.

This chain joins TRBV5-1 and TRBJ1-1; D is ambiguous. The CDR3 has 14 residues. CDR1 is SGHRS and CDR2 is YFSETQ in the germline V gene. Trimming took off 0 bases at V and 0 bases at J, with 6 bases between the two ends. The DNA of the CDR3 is TGCGCCAGCAGCTTGGCGTCGGTGAACACTGAAGCTTTCTTT. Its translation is CASSLASVNTEAFF. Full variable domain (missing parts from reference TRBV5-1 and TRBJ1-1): KAGVTQTPRYLIKTRGQQVTLSCSPISGHRSVSWYQQTPGQGLQFLFEYFSETQRNKGNFPGRFSGRQFSNSRSEMNVSTLELGDSALYLCASSLASVNTEAFFGQGTRLTVV.

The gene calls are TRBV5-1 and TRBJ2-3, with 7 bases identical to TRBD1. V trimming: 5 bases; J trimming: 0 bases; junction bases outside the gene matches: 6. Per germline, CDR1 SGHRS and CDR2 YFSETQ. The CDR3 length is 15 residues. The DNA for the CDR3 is TGCGCCAGCAGTCACGGACAGGTTAGCACAGATACGCAGTATTTT. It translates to CASSHGQVSTDTQYF.

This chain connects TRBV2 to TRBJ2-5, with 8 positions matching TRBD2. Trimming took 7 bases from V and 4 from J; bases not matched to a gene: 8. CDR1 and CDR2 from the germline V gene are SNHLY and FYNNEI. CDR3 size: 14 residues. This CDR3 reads CASKPGTSGETQYF. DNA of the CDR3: TGTGCCAGCAAACCCGGGACTAGTGGAGAGACCCAGTACTTC.

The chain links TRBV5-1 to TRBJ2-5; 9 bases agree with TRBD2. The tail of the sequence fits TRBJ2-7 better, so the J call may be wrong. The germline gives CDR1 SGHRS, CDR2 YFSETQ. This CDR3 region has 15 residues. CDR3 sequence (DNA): TGCGCCAGCAGCTTGTCAGCGGGGGGAAGATACGAGCAGTACTTC. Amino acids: CASSLSAGGRYEQYF.

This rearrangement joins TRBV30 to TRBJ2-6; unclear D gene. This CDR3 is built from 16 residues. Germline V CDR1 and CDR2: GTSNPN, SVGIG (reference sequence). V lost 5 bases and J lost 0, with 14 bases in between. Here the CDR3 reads CAWGSGYSSGANVLTF. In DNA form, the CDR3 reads TGTGCCTGGGGGTCAGGTTACAGCTCTGGGGCCAACGTCCTGACTTTC.

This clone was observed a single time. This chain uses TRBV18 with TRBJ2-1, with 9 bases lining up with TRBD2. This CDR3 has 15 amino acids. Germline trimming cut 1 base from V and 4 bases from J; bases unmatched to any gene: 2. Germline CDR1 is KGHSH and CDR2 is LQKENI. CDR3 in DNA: TGTGCCAGCTCACCACGAACTAGCGGGTACAATGAGCAGTTCTTC. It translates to CASSPRTSGYNEQFF.

This CDR3 reads CASQQRFYGYTF. The CDR3 coding sequence is TGTGCCAGTCAACAGCGATTCTATGGCTACACCTTC. J is TRBJ1-2 and V is TRBV25-1; no reliable D call. The length of the CDR3 is 12 residues. V lost 9 bases and J 4 bases, leaving 12 bases between the germline ends. The germline V gene has CDR1 MGHDK and CDR2 SYGVNS.

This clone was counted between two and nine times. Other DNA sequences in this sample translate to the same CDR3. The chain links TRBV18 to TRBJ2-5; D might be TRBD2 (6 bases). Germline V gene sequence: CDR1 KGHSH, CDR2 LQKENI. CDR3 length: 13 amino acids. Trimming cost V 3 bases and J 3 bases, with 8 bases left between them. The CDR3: CASSPGLKETQYF. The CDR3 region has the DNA TGTGCCAGCTCACCGGGACTGAAAGAGACCCAGTACTTC.

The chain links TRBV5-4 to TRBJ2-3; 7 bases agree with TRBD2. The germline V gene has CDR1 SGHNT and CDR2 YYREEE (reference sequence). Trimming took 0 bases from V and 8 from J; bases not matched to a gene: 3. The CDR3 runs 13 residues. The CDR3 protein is CASSLGGEGTQYF. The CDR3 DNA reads TGTGCCAGCAGCTTGGGGGGGGAGGGTACGCAGTATTTT.

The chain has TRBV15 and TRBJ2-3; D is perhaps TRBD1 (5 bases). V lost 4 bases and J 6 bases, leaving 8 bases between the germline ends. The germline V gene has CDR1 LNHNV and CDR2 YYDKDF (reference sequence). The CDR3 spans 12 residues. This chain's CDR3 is CATSIPGDTQYF. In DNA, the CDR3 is TGTGCCACCAGCATCCCAGGGGATACGCAGTATTTT.

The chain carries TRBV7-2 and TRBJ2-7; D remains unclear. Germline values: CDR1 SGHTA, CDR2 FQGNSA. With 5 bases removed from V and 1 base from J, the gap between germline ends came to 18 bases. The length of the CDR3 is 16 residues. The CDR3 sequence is CASSPWVNRNSYEQYF. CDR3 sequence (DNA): TGTGCCAGCAGCCCTTGGGTCAATCGAAATTCCTACGAGCAGTACTTC.

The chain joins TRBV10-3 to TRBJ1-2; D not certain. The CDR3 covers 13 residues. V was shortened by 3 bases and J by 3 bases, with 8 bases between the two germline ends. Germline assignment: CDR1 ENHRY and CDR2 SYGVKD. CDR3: CAISDYGDYGYTF. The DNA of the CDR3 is TGTGCCATCAGTGACTACGGAGACTATGGCTACACCTTC.

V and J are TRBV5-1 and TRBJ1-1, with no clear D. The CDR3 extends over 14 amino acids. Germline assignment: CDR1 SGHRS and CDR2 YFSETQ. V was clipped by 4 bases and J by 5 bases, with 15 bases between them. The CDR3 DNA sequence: TGCGCCAGCAGCGCCGAAGGGATGAGGACTGAAGCTTTCTTT. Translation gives CASSAEGMRTEAFF.

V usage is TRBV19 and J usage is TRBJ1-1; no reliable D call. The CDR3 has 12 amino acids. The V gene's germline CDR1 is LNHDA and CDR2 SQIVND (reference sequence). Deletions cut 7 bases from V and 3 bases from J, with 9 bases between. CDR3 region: CASKEGYTEAFF. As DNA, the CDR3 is TGTGCCAGTAAGGAGGGCTACACTGAAGCTTTCTTT.

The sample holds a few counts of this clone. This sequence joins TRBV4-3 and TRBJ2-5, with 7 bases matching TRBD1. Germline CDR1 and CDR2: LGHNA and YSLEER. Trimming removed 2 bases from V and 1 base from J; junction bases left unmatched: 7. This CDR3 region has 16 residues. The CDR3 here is CASSQNTGQVQETQYF. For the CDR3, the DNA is TGCGCCAGCAGCCAAAACACCGGACAGGTCCAAGAGACCCAGTACTTC.

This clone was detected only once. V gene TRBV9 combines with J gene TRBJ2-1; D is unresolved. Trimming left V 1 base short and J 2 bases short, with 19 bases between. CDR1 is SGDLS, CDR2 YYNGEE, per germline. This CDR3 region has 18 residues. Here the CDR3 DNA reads TGTGCCAGCAGCGTAACCCCCACGGGCACAGCTACCTACAATGAGCAGTTCTTC. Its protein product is CASSVTPTGTATYNEQFF.

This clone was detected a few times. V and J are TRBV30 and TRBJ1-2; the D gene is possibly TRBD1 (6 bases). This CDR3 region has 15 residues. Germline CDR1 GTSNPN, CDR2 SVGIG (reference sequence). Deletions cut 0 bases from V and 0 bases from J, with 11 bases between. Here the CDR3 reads CAWSVQGVANYGYTF. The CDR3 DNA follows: TGTGCCTGGAGTGTACAGGGAGTTGCTAACTATGGCTACACCTTC.

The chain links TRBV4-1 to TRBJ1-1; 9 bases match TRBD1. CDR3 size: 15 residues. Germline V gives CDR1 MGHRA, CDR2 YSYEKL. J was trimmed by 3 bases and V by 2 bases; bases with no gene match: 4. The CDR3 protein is CASSQRDRVDTEAFF. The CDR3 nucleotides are TGCGCCAGCAGCCAAAGGGACAGGGTGGACACTGAAGCTTTCTTT.

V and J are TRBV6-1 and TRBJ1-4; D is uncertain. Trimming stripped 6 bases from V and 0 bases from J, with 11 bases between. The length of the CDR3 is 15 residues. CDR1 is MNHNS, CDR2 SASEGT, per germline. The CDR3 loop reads CASSRLLATNEKLFF. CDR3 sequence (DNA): TGTGCCAGCAGCCGCCTCCTTGCAACTAATGAAAAACTGTTTTTT.